These T cell receptor beta chains were read from a single sample in a study of blood T cell repertoires in COVID-19. Produced via immunoSEQ multiplex PCR; TCRdb's table is partial and in-frame only. Among more than 300,000 clones listed, nearly 90% were seen once. Sequenced input: peripheral blood. The receptor set was obtained from a woman aged 40-49 years with COVID-19, enrolled during active disease. The CDR3 runs from the conserved cysteine through the conserved F or W. Fields, in order: D gene, J gene, clone size, V gene, CDR3 protein, CDR3 DNA. D genes are given only for firm matches. Some rows mark clone size as missing; the rest say once, few, many or name a class of expanded clone.

D: TRBD2
J: TRBJ2-1
size: -
V: TRBV2
CDR3: CASNRLRTSGSKEQFF
DNA: TGTGCCAGCAATCGACTTAGGACTAGCGGGAGTAAGGAGCAGTTCTTC

D: TRBD1
J: TRBJ2-2
size: -
V: TRBV9
CDR3: CASRLGQLTGELFF
DNA: TGTGCCAGCAGGCTGGGACAGCTCACCGGGGAGCTGTTTTTT

D: -
J: TRBJ2-7
size: -
V: TRBV5-1
CDR3: CASSVTTAYEQYF
DNA: TGCGCCAGCAGCGTGACAACAGCCTACGAGCAGTACTTC

D: -
J: TRBJ1-3
size: once
V: TRBV28
CDR3: CASSLWSGGAGNTIYF
DNA: TGTGCCAGCAGTTTATGGTCAGGAGGTGCTGGAAACACCATATATTTT

D: -
J: TRBJ1-1
size: -
V: TRBV12-3/TRBV12-4
CDR3: CASRLSEETEAFF
DNA: TGTGCCAGCAGGCTATCAGAGGAAACTGAAGCTTTCTTT

D: -
J: TRBJ2-7
size: -
V: TRBV11-2
CDR3: CASSAHRDREQYF
DNA: TGTGCCAGCAGCGCTCACAGGGATCGCGAGCAGTACTTC

D: TRBD2
J: TRBJ2-1
size: -
V: TRBV5-4
CDR3: CASSFGTSGPNEQFF
DNA: TGTGCCAGCAGTTTCGGGACTAGCGGTCCCAATGAGCAGTTCTTC

D: -
J: TRBJ1-2
size: few
V: TRBV9
CDR3: CASSVGPQTGGYTF
DNA: TGTGCCAGCAGCGTAGGGCCGCAGACTGGTGGCTACACCTTC

D: TRBD1
J: TRBJ2-7
size: few
V: TRBV7-3
CDR3: CASSYEPRTGGFDF
DNA: TGTGCCAGCAGCTACGAACCCAGGACAGGGGGCTTTGACTTC

D: -
J: TRBJ1-5
size: -
V: TRBV6-1
CDR3: CASSELGPGYQPQHF
DNA: TGTGCCAGCAGTGAGCTGGGGCCAGGGTATCAGCCCCAGCATTTT

D: TRBD1
J: TRBJ1-5
size: -
V: TRBV18
CDR3: CASSPQGGGQPQHF
DNA: TGTGCCAGCTCACCCCAGGGGGGAGGTCAGCCCCAGCATTTT

D: -
J: TRBJ2-1
size: -
V: TRBV6-1
CDR3: CASSEPSRSYEQFF
DNA: TGTGCCAGCAGTGAACCATCCCGGAGCTATGAGCAGTTCTTC

D: -
J: TRBJ1-5
size: -
V: TRBV28
CDR3: CASSSGLNQPQHF
DNA: TGTGCCAGCAGTTCAGGGTTAAATCAGCCCCAGCATTTT

D: TRBD1
J: TRBJ1-2
size: once
V: TRBV6-1
CDR3: CASSAYLFGTGWSYTF
DNA: TGTGCCAGCAGTGCTTACTTGTTCGGGACAGGGTGGAGCTACACCTTC

D: TRBD2
J: TRBJ2-7
size: -
V: TRBV2
CDR3: CASSASGKYEQYF
DNA: TGTGCCAGCAGTGCTAGCGGGAAGTATGAGCAGTACTTC

D: TRBD1
J: TRBJ2-7
size: once
V: TRBV18
CDR3: CASSPGTGDIYEQYF
DNA: TGTGCCAGCTCACCTGGGACAGGGGATATCTACGAGCAGTACTTC

D: -
J: TRBJ2-1
size: -
V: TRBV9
CDR3: CASSPSSGGSSYNEQFF
DNA: TGTGCCAGCAGCCCCTCCAGTGGGGGGAGCTCCTACAATGAGCAGTTCTTC

D: TRBD2
J: TRBJ2-1
size: -
V: TRBV24-1
CDR3: CATSDLSSGGAANEQFF
DNA: TGTGCCACCAGTGATTTGAGTAGCGGGGGGGCCGCCAATGAGCAGTTCTTC

D: -
J: TRBJ1-1
size: -
V: TRBV4-3
CDR3: CASSQDIKRWNTEAFF
DNA: TGCGCCAGCAGCCAAGATATCAAGCGCTGGAACACTGAAGCTTTCTTT

D: -
J: TRBJ2-7
size: -
V: TRBV19
CDR3: CASSEPGQSYEQYF
DNA: TGTGCCAGTAGTGAGCCAGGTCAGTCCTACGAGCAGTACTTC

D: TRBD2
J: TRBJ2-4
size: -
V: TRBV9
CDR3: CASSEGAGGNIQYF
DNA: TGTGCCAGCAGTGAGGGGGCGGGAGGGAACATTCAGTACTTC

D: -
J: TRBJ2-5
size: -
V: TRBV6-1
CDR3: CASSEGGGGETQYF
DNA: TGTGCCAGCAGTGAAGGGGGGGGCGGCGAGACCCAGTACTTC

D: TRBD2
J: TRBJ2-1
size: -
V: TRBV20-1
CDR3: CSASRSAGGLYEQFF
DNA: TGCAGTGCTAGTCGGTCGGCGGGGGGGCTCTATGAGCAGTTCTTC